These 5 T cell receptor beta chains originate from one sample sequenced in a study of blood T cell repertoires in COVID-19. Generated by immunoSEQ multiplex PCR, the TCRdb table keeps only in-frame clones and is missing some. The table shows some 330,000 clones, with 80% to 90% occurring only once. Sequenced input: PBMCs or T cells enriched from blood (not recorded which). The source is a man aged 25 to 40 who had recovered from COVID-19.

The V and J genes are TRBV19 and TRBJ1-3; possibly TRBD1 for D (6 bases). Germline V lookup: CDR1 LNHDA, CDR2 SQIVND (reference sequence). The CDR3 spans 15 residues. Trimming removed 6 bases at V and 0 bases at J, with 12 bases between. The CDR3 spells CASRPDSVSGNTIYF. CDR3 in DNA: TGTGCCAGTAGACCGGACAGTGTCTCTGGAAACACCATATATTTT.

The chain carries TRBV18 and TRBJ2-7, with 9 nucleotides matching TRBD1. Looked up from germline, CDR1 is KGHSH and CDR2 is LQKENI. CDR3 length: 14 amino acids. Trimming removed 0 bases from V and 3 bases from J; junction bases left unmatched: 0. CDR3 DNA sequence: TGTGCCAGCTCACCACCGGGACAGGGCTACGAGCAGTACTTC. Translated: CASSPPGQGYEQYF.

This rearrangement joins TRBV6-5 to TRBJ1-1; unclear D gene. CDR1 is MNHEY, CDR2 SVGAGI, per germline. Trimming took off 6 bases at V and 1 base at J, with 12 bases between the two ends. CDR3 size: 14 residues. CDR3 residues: CASSSWAQNTEAFF. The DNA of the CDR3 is TGTGCCAGCAGCTCCTGGGCCCAGAACACTGAAGCTTTCTTT.

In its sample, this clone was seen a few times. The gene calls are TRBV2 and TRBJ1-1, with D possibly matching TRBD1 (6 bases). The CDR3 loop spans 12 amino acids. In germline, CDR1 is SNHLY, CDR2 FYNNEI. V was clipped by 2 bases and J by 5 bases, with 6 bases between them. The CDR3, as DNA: TGTGCCAGCAGTGAAACAGGGACTGAAGCTTTCTTT. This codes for CASSETGTEAFF.

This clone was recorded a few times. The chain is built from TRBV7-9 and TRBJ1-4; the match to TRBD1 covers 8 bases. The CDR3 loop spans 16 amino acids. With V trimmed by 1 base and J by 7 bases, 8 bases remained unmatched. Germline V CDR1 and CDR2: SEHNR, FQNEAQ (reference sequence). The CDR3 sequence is CASSLGPGGASEKLFF. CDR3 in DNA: TGTGCCAGCAGCTTAGGGCCAGGGGGCGCAAGTGAAAAACTGTTTTTT.